This T cell receptor (beta chain) was sequenced for a study of PD-1 blockade in classical Hodgkin lymphoma (dated by TCRdb to the early 2020s). General notes on the study: Nivolumab dosing was 3 mg/kg intravenously every 2 weeks, continuing until either disease progression or unacceptable toxicity. The study used CyTOF and TCR beta sequencing to define a peripheral blood immune signature of response to PD-1 blockade in classical Hodgkin lymphoma.

The Qiagen DNeasy kit was used to extract genomic DNA both from unsorted PBMCs and from the negatively selected CD4+ and CD8+ fractions. TCR beta CDR3 regions were subjected to amplification by immunoSEQ multiplex PCR with primers that anneal to V and J segments. Amplification bias was minimized using a synthetic immune receptor repertoire, and residual bias was removed computationally after sequencing. On the authors' methods: Custom Python scripts were used to quantify repertoire diversity as the Shannon entropy index. Unsorted, CD4+ and CD8+ repertoires were analyzed separately, except in combined analyses where CD4+ and CD8+ sequences were merged in silico. A clone counted as expanded when the clone's frequency after treatment rose at least 2-fold relative to C1D1, and clones undetected at baseline were given a pseudocount of 0.5. Clones with 0 or 1 copy at C1D1 were classified as singleton clones, and clones with 2 or more copies were classified as non-singleton clones. By matching protein sequences in sorted samples from the same patient, clones expanded in unsorted samples were annotated as CD4+, CD8+ or unknown. Diversity changes from C1D1 to C4D1 were tested in paired samples using Wilcoxon tests. TCRdb took this table from immuneACCESS and kept in-frame rearrangements with V and J called. Such tables lack part of the clones; where checked against another copy, unresolved V genes explain under half of the gap, and the rest is unexplained. The DNA was the basis for D and trimming; V, J and clone size are from that table. The sample data list about 46,000 clones, and 73% of these were observed just once. Together, the top ten hold approximately 11% of the sample.

The CDR3 goes from the cysteine to the phenylalanine over 16 residues. Only CDR3 DNA remains: 48 bases, in frame from the first base. In the germline V gene, CDR1 corresponds to SGDLS and CDR2 to YYNGEE. Trimming takes 0 bases off V and 6 bases off J; junction bases not matched to a gene: 6. The time point label, as the study defines it: cycle 1 day 1 (C1D1), immediately before nivolumab initiation. All trial patients had relapsed after autologous stem cell transplantation, with cohorts A, B and C differing in prior brentuximab vedotin exposure. The trial cohort was composed of under 70 patients with relapsed/refractory classical Hodgkin lymphoma, for whom complete response, partial response or progressive disease was recorded as best overall response. Single-agent nivolumab was administered to trial patients in the multi-cohort phase II CheckMate 205 trial. An independent review committee assessed best overall response by applying the 2007 International Working Group response criteria. Trial PBMCs were collected immediately before nivolumab initiation (C1D1) and during therapy at cycle 2 day 1 and cycle 4 day 1. Peripheral blood was collected in 8 mL Vacutainer Cell Preparation Tubes, from which PBMCs were isolated by centrifugation and then cryopreserved.

Overall study results and their limits: Trial patients achieving complete response had baseline diversity similar to newly diagnosed patients, whereas partial responders and progressors had significantly lower diversity. A significant rise by C4D1 was seen in CD4+ but not CD8+ TCR diversity (p=0.0027 vs p=0.16), with the rise being most apparent in complete responders (p=0.02). Only a single clinical trial cohort was studied, and what caused the repertoire differences, possibly disease activity or prior therapy, remained undefined. Lower diversity was seen in patients whose nivolumab began less than 1 year after ASCT, and these patients were left out of later analyses so that immune reconstitution would not confound the results. Baseline TCR diversity was reported to be lower in newly diagnosed patients than in healthy donors, and even lower in relapsed/refractory patients.

On this clone: It has no known antigen specificity. Per-base quality was not reported, and no clone a single base away is much larger than it.

This receptor was taken from a human donor with classical Hodgkin lymphoma. The V gene is TRBV9 and the J gene is TRBJ1-1; 12 middle bases align to TRBD1. Material: peripheral blood mononuclear cells (PBMCs), obtained at baseline. The bases read TGTGCCAGCAGCGTAGGGGACAGGGGGCGTGTTGCTGAAGCTTTCTTT. It codes for CASSVGDRGRVAEAFF.